This is a list of T cell receptor beta chains from one sample in a study of blood T cell repertoires in COVID-19. TCRdb keeps only in-frame clones here, not all; method: immunoSEQ multiplex PCR. Among some 180,000 clones, over 70% were seen once, and the ten largest hold approximately 14%. Material: PBMCs or T cells enriched from blood (not recorded which). The source is a man aged 55 to 70 who had been exposed to COVID-19. Each CDR3 is given with its conserved first and last residue. The order of the fields is V gene, D gene, clone size, J gene, CDR3 DNA, CDR3 protein. The D gene is left open where the match is weak. Clone size is stated in some rows and not others, as once, few, many or a class when expanded.

>TRBV7-9|TRBD2|.|TRBJ2-5
TGTGCCAGCAGCAACTCCGGGACTAGCTCAGAGACCCAGTACTTC
CASSNSGTSSETQYF
>TRBV11-3|TRBD2|.|TRBJ2-7
TGTGCCAGCAGCTTATTGAGCGGGGGCCTCTACGAGCAGTACTTC
CASSLLSGGLYEQYF
>TRBV4-1|.|.|TRBJ1-4
TGCGCCAGCAGCTTGATCATCGGGTTTACTAATGAAAAACTGTTTTTT
CASSLIIGFTNEKLFF
>TRBV27|TRBD2|.|TRBJ2-7
TGTGCCAGCAGTCCCGGGAGGGCCTACGAGCAGTACTTC
CASSPGRAYEQYF
>TRBV9|TRBD1|.|TRBJ1-6
TGTGCCAGCAGCGTGGGCACAGGGGGTAATTCACCCCTCCACTTT
CASSVGTGGNSPLHF
>TRBV29-1|.|.|TRBJ1-2
TGCAGCGTTGTAGGCCCTAGAGGCTACACCTTC
CSVVGPRGYTF
>TRBV6-5|.|.|TRBJ2-2
TGTGCCAGCAGTTCGGTGGGGGGCACCGGGGAGCTGTTTTTT
CASSSVGGTGELFF
>TRBV19|.|.|TRBJ1-3
TGTGCCAGTAATGGGCCGGACAACCGTGGAAACACCATATATTTT
CASNGPDNRGNTIYF
>TRBV14|.|.|TRBJ2-3
TGTGCCAGCAGCCAGTACGGCGGGGCCCTTTTT
CASSQYGGALF
>TRBV4-1|.|.|TRBJ2-1
TGCGCCAGCAGCCAATCCCGGGGAGCGCGTCTCGATGAGCAGTTCTTC
CASSQSRGARLDEQFF
>TRBV29-1|.|once|TRBJ1-1
TGCAGCGTTGAATTAGCGGGAGGCAGCAACACTGAAGCTTTCTTT
CSVELAGGSNTEAFF
>TRBV28|TRBD2|.|TRBJ2-7
TGTGCCAGCAGTCCAGGGACTAGCGGGAGGATCTACGAGCAGTACTTC
CASSPGTSGRIYEQYF
>TRBV6-2/TRBV6-3|TRBD1|.|TRBJ1-2
TGTGCCAGCAGTTACTCCAGGACAGGCTATGGCTACACCTTC
CASSYSRTGYGYTF
>TRBV2|TRBD1|.|TRBJ2-7
TGTGCCAGCAGTGAAACAGGGGGCCCCTACGAGCAGTACTTC
CASSETGGPYEQYF
>TRBV4-1|TRBD1|.|TRBJ1-2
TGCGCCAGCAGCCTCCGGACAGGCTATGGCTACACCTTC
CASSLRTGYGYTF
>TRBV6-5|TRBD1|.|TRBJ1-1
TGTGCCAGCAGTCACCGGGGACAGGGGACTGAAGCTTTCTTT
CASSHRGQGTEAFF
>TRBV12-3/TRBV12-4|.|few|TRBJ1-6
TGTGCCAGCACTGACTATTATAATTCACCCCTCCACTTT
CASTDYYNSPLHF
>TRBV5-6|.|.|TRBJ1-3
TGTGCCAGCAGCCAACAGGGCCTCTCTGGAAACACCATATATTTT
CASSQQGLSGNTIYF
>TRBV6-6|TRBD1|.|TRBJ1-2
TGTGCCAGCAGTCTCGGGACAGGGGGCCCCCTTGGCTATGGCTACACCTTC
CASSLGTGGPLGYGYTF
>TRBV20-1|.|.|TRBJ2-1
TGCAGTGCTAGTCAAGGGGCGGCCTACAATGAGCAGTTCTTC
CSASQGAAYNEQFF
>TRBV5-4|TRBD2|few|TRBJ2-7
TGTGCCAGCAGCTTGTCTAGCGGAAGCTCCTACGAGCAGTACTTC
CASSLSSGSSYEQYF
>TRBV19|TRBD2|.|TRBJ2-1
TGTGCCAGTAGTACAGACAGGGCCCTAGCGGGAGTGTTCAATGAGCAGTTCTTC
CASSTDRALAGVFNEQFF
>TRBV6-2/TRBV6-3|.|.|TRBJ2-7
TGTGCCAGCAGTTACATTCCGTACGAGCAGTACTTC
CASSYIPYEQYF
>TRBV29-1|TRBD1|once|TRBJ2-2
TGCAGCGTTCCGGGACAGGTTAACACCGGGGAGCTGTTTTTT
CSVPGQVNTGELFF
>TRBV9|TRBD2|once|TRBJ2-1
TGTGCCAGCAGCGCTAGCGGGAGAGGATACAATGAGCAGTTCTTC
CASSASGRGYNEQFF
>TRBV12-3/TRBV12-4|.|.|TRBJ1-4
TGTGCCAGCAGTTCTAACAGTAATGAAAAACTGTTTTTT
CASSSNSNEKLFF
>TRBV7-6|.|.|TRBJ2-3
TGTGCCAGCAGCTTAGAGGGGGAAAGCACAGATACGCAGTATTTT
CASSLEGESTDTQYF
>TRBV4-3|.|.|TRBJ1-2
TGCGCCAGCAGCCAAGACGCAGGGCAGTCCTATGGCTACACCTTC
CASSQDAGQSYGYTF
>TRBV9|.|.|TRBJ2-3
TGTGCCAGCAGGCAGTTGAGCACAGATACGCAGTATTTT
CASRQLSTDTQYF
>TRBV5-4|.|.|TRBJ2-1
TGTGCCAGCAGCTTGGGGGCACCGAGCTCCTACAATGAGCAGTTCTTC
CASSLGAPSSYNEQFF
>TRBV11-2|TRBD1|.|TRBJ2-1
TGTGCCAGCAGCTTAGATGTGGGACAGGGGTCCGCCAATGAGCAGTTCTTC
CASSLDVGQGSANEQFF
>TRBV7-9|.|.|TRBJ2-2
TGTGCCAGCAGCTTCCCTACCGGGGAGCTGTTTTTT
CASSFPTGELFF
>TRBV19|TRBD1|.|TRBJ2-2
TGTGCCAGTAGCAGGGGGCACGGCACCGGGGAGCTGTTTTTT
CASSRGHGTGELFF
>TRBV15|TRBD1|once|TRBJ2-2
TGTGCCACCCAGGGGGCGGCTGTGGCCGGGGAGCTGTTTTTT
CATQGAAVAGELFF
>TRBV27|.|.|TRBJ1-5
TGTGCCAGCAGTTTACAGGGAAGAAGCAATCAGCCCCAGCATTTT
CASSLQGRSNQPQHF
>TRBV7-3|.|many|TRBJ2-2
TGTGCCAGCAGTCCACCCTCGGGTCTCCCTTTCGGGGAGCTGTTTTTT
CASSPPSGLPFGELFF
>TRBV7-9|TRBD2|once|TRBJ2-5
TGTGCCAGCAGGCCTGGGACTAGCGGGAGGATACGTCAAGAGACCCAGTACTTC
CASRPGTSGRIRQETQYF
>TRBV5-4|TRBD1|.|TRBJ1-1
TGTGCCAGCAGCCCAACGGGACAGGGATTTAACACTGAAGCTTTCTTT
CASSPTGQGFNTEAFF
>TRBV5-1|.|few|TRBJ1-4
TGCGCCAGCAGCTTGGATGGGGCCCCGGATGAAAAACTGTTTTTT
CASSLDGAPDEKLFF
>TRBV28|TRBD1|.|TRBJ1-5
TGTGCCAGCAGCTCCACCACAGGGGCTAATCAGCCCCAGCATTTT
CASSSTTGANQPQHF
>TRBV7-2|TRBD1|once|TRBJ1-5
TGTGCCAGCAGCTTAACCGGGACAGGTCATCAGCCCCAGCATTTT
CASSLTGTGHQPQHF